This record looks at one TCR beta chain sequence and its context. What antigen it recognizes has not been identified. One base away there is no much larger clone; base qualities are not given. The data derive from a study of blood T cell repertoires in COVID-19 (dated by TCRdb to the early 2020s). Regarding the research as a whole: The collaborator samples originated in the United States, Italy and Spain and spanned the acute and convalescent phases of COVID-19. The prospective study material was composed of cDNA or gDNA derived from T cells, B-cell-depleted T cells, or PBMCs. Deeply sampled blood TCRbeta repertoires from subjects exposed to, actively infected with, or recovered from COVID-19 were included in the dataset. A freely available public database, intended as a resource for researchers studying the immune response to SARS-CoV-2, is where the repertoires were released. Samples were obtained from the ongoing ImmuneRACE study (first 160 participants) and from about 1,300 subjects provided by 6 global collaborators. Sample metadata almost always included a de-identified subject ID, COVID-19 status, age in years and sex. Where available, HLA class I and class II types were taken from metadata supplied by the sample provider and were not determined by assay-based typing. Overall study results and their limits: The quantity of clinical and demographic metadata differed by source and by participant and was supplied without curation.

Participants in the prospective study were aged about 18 to 95 years, lived in 20 to 30 United States geographic areas, and enrolled through a virtual design. In the prospective study, cohorts were assigned on the basis of participant-reported clinical history obtained from a screening survey and a study questionnaire. In the prospective study, mobile phlebotomists collected whole blood, serum and a nasopharyngeal or oropharyngeal swab from each participant. Prospective study participants could optionally give additional blood draws and questionnaires over an approximately 2-month period. Before DNA extraction, blood samples from the prospective study were shipped at room temperature or frozen. TCRbeta CDR3 regions were amplified from genomic DNA using the immunoSEQ Assay, a bias-controlled multiplex PCR. Regarding the original processing steps: The number of nucleated cells in each sample was estimated by amplification of reference gene primers within the assay. To quantify the absolute abundance of each unique TCRbeta CDR3 rearrangement, sequence reads were collapsed and filtered. For each sample, productive Simpson clonality was calculated by taking the square root of Simpson's diversity index across productive rearrangements. This immuneACCESS table, as held by TCRdb, lists in-frame sequences with V and J called but not all clones. Of the missing ones, under half trace to an unresolved V gene in checked studies; the others have no known cause. V, J and clone size were drawn from that table, and D and trimming were deduced from the DNA. This sample lists 280,000 or so clones; roughly 89% were detected once. Jointly, the top ten make up 1.5% to 2% of the sample.

Including the terminal cysteine and phenylalanine, the CDR3 comprises 17 residues. The kept DNA is CDR3 alone, 51 bases in frame from the first base. V sheds 4 bases and J sheds 0 bases, leaving 18 bases between their ends. CDR1 and CDR2 are read off the germline V gene (reference sequence) as LGHDT and YNNKEL. Recombination connected TRBV3-1 (or the pseudogene TRBV3-2) to TRBJ1-2, with TRBD1 perhaps the D gene, on 5 matching bases. The sequence was obtained from a woman under 30 with acute COVID-19. Material: PBMCs or T cells enriched from blood (not recorded which). The CDR3 sequence is CASSRLVPTASNYGYTF. The DNA reads as follows: TGTGCCAGCAGCCGACTAGTTCCGACAGCCTCTAACTATGGCTACACCTTC.